The 30 T cell receptor beta chains given below trace back to one sample, sequenced in a study of cytotoxic CD8 clonotypes in ibrutinib-treated CLL. Assay used: immunoSEQ multiplex PCR; TCRdb lists only in-frame clones, some missing. The sample carries 300,000 to 350,000 clones, about 80% recorded once. Sample: PBMCs, taken before ibrutinib treatment. These receptors all come from a human donor with chronic lymphocytic leukemia.

The rearrangement joins TRBV2 to TRBJ2-1, with 11 nucleotides matching TRBD2. Trimming at V came to 5 bases and at J to 5 bases, leaving 5 bases not matched to a gene. Germline V gives CDR1 SNHLY, CDR2 FYNNEI. This CDR3 spans 15 amino acids. In nucleotides, the CDR3 is TGTGCCAGCAGTACCGGGACTAGCGGCGACAATGAGCAGTTCTTC. This translates into CASSTGTSGDNEQFF. The full variable domain, completed using reference TRBV2 and TRBJ2-1, is EPEVTQTPSHQVTQMGQEVILRCVPISNHLYFYWYRQILGQKVEFLVSFYNNEISEKSEIFDDQFSVERPDGSNFTLKIRSTKLEDSAMYFCASSTGTSGDNEQFFGPGTRLTVL.

The V gene is TRBV5-4, the J gene TRBJ2-7; D is undetermined. Trimming pared 2 bases from V and 6 bases from J, leaving 18 bases between. The germline V gene encodes CDR1 SGHNT and CDR2 YYREEE (reference sequence). This CDR3 has 15 residues. CDR3 protein: CASSFGPGSESEQYF. The CDR3 DNA reads as TGTGCCAGCAGCTTCGGCCCGGGTAGTGAGAGCGAGCAGTACTTC. Filled out from reference TRBV5-4 and TRBJ2-7, the complete variable domain reads ETGVTQSPTHLIKTRGQQVTLRCSSQSGHNTVSWYQQALGQGPQFIFQYYREEENGRGNFPPRFSGLQFPNYSSELNVNALELDDSALYLCASSFGPGSESEQYFGPGTRLTVT.

CDR3 loop: CASSQDSIARGFKGYGYTF. DNA for the CDR3: TGTGCCAGCAGCCAAGATTCCATCGCCAGGGGGTTTAAGGGCTATGGCTACACCTTC. The rearrangement uses TRBV14 and TRBJ1-2, with TRBD1 matching over 7 bases. Losses at the gene ends were 0 bases for V and 4 bases for J; bases not matched to a gene: 17. This CDR3 region has 19 residues. Per the germline V gene, CDR1 is SGHDN and CDR2 is FVKESK.

V gene TRBV18 combines with J gene TRBJ2-2, with TRBD2 matching 8 bases. CDR1 KGHSH and CDR2 LQKENI come from the germline V gene. Losses at the gene ends were 2 bases for V and 1 base for J; bases not matched to a gene: 3. The CDR3 contains 16 residues. This CDR3 is CASSPTGLGNTGELFF. The CDR3, as DNA: TGTGCCAGCTCACCAACGGGACTAGGGAACACCGGGGAGCTGTTTTTT.

The chain joins TRBV30 to TRBJ2-1; a weak D match, TRBD2 (6 bases). V dropped 0 bases and J dropped 2 bases, with 20 bases sitting between them. Germline V CDR1 and CDR2: GTSNPN, SVGIG (reference sequence). The CDR3 length is 18 residues. The CDR3 DNA follows: TGTGCCTGGAGTGTATGGTCCCAGGGACTCCCGACCTACAATGAGCAGTTCTTC. As protein: CAWSVWSQGLPTYNEQFF.

The gene calls are TRBV7-3 and TRBJ2-6; TRBD1 matches 9 bases. CDR1 and CDR2 (germline): SGHTA, FQGTGA. The CDR3 is 18 residues long. Germline trimming cut 6 bases from V and 2 bases from J; bases unmatched to any gene: 11. The CDR3 loop is CASSPTGGAVAGANVLTF. For the CDR3, the DNA is TGTGCCAGCAGTCCTACAGGGGGCGCGGTAGCTGGGGCCAACGTCCTGACTTTC. The full variable domain, completed using reference TRBV7-3 and TRBJ2-6, is GAGVSQTPSNKVTEKGKYVELRCDPISGHTALYWYRQSLGQGPEFLIYFQGTGAADDSGLPNDRFFAVRPEGSVSTLKIQRTERGDSAVYLCASSPTGGAVAGANVLTFGAGSRLTVL.

DNA of the CDR3: TGCGCCAGCAGCCAAGACTTGGCGGGAGTTTACAATGAGCAGTTCTTC. Translated, it gives CASSQDLAGVYNEQFF. The chain uses TRBV4-3 and TRBJ2-1, with 7 bases lining up with TRBD2. V was pared by 0 bases and J by 4 bases, with 6 bases of the junction left unmatched. The CDR3 sequence is 16 residues long. CDR1 is LGHNA and CDR2 is YSLEER in the germline V gene.

This chain joins TRBV29-1 and TRBJ2-3, with no clear D. The CDR3 has 11 residues. Per germline, CDR1 SQVTM and CDR2 ANQGSEA. V dropped 6 bases and J dropped 2 bases, with 6 bases sitting between them. The CDR3 region is CSVDTTDTQYF. As DNA, the CDR3 is TGCAGCGTCGATACCACAGATACGCAGTATTTT.

The chain employs TRBV6-6 and TRBJ2-4; weak D call: TRBD2 (5 bases). Germline CDR1 is MNHNY and CDR2 is SVGAGI (reference sequence). The CDR3 spans 15 residues. V gave up 4 bases and J gave up 0 bases, with 10 bases separating them. The CDR3 loop reads CASSLGRLAKNIQYF. The CDR3 DNA reads as TGTGCCAGCAGTTTGGGGAGATTAGCCAAAAACATTCAGTACTTC.

V usage is TRBV30 and J usage is TRBJ2-1; 14 positions match TRBD2. The CDR3 covers 15 residues. V shed 3 bases, J shed 5 bases, and the junction held 3 bases outside the gene matches. Germline CDR1 is GTSNPN and CDR2 is SVGIG (reference sequence). The CDR3 region has the DNA TGTGCCTGGAGCGGACTAGCGGGAGGACACAATGAGCAGTTCTTC. It encodes CAWSGLAGGHNEQFF.

This clone came up a few times. The chain links TRBV10-3 to TRBJ1-2; 8 bases match TRBD1. The CDR3 totals 14 residues. Unmatched junction bases numbered 5, after V lost 6 bases and J lost 2 bases. Germline lookup yields CDR1 ENHRY and CDR2 SYGVKD. The DNA of the CDR3 is TGTGCCATCAGAGTACAGGGGGTAAACTATGGCTACACCTTC. It codes for CAIRVQGVNYGYTF.

J is TRBJ2-2 and V is TRBV9; 10 positions match TRBD2. V was clipped by 0 bases and J by 4 bases; unmatched bases: 9. The V gene's germline CDR1 is SGDLS and CDR2 YYNGEE. The CDR3 consists of 18 residues. CDR3 nucleotide sequence: TGTGCCAGCAGCGTAGAGGCTAGCGGGAGTGCGGGCACCGGGGAGCTGTTTTTT. It encodes CASSVEASGSAGTGELFF.

The chain employs TRBV6-5 and TRBJ2-7; no reliable D call. Trimming removed 0 bases at V and 3 bases at J, with 12 bases between. CDR3 length equals 15 residues. Germline CDR1 reads MNHEY; CDR2 reads SVGAGI. The CDR3 DNA is TGTGCCAGCAGTTACTCGAACGTCGCCGGCTACGAGCAGTACTTC. Its protein is CASSYSNVAGYEQYF.

The chain uses TRBV6-6 and TRBJ2-1; TRBD2 agrees at 8 bases. In germline, CDR1 is MNHNY, CDR2 SVGAGI (reference sequence). Trimming removed 8 bases from V and 6 bases from J; junction bases left unmatched: 6. The CDR3 runs to 13 residues. This CDR3 is CASGTRGINEQFF. In DNA form, the CDR3 reads TGTGCCAGCGGGACTAGAGGTATCAATGAGCAGTTCTTC.

J is TRBJ1-2 and V is TRBV11-2; tentative D call: TRBD1 (5 bases). Trimming cost V 5 bases and J 2 bases, with 12 bases left between them. The CDR3 runs 14 residues. The germline V gene has CDR1 SGHAT and CDR2 FQNNGV. In nucleotides, the CDR3 is TGTGCCAGCAGCCCCCCGGGGCGGAACTATGGCTACACCTTC. The encoded protein is CASSPPGRNYGYTF.

The CDR3 region is CASSGTTSQETQYF. Here the CDR3 DNA reads TGTGCCAGCAGTGGGACTACCTCCCAAGAGACCCAGTACTTC. The chain links TRBV2 to TRBJ2-5; D may be TRBD2 (6 bases). The length of the CDR3 is 14 residues. The germline V gene encodes CDR1 SNHLY and CDR2 FYNNEI. Trimming cost V 4 bases and J 1 base, with 10 bases left between them.

The chain recombines TRBV19 with TRBJ2-1; 13 bases map to TRBD2. V dropped 5 bases and J dropped 5; count of bases not matched to a gene: 6. The germline CDR1 and CDR2 sequences are LNHDA and SQIVND (reference sequence). The CDR3 has 16 amino acids. The CDR3 spells CASSPRLAGGHNEQFF. CDR3 coding DNA: TGTGCCAGTAGTCCCAGACTAGCGGGAGGTCACAATGAGCAGTTCTTC. Using reference TRBV19 and TRBJ2-1 for the parts outside the CDR3, the full variable domain is DGGITQSPKYLFRKEGQNVTLSCEQNLNHDAMYWYRQDPGQGLRLIYYSQIVNDFQKGDIAEGYSVSREKKESFPLTVTSAQKNPTAFYLCASSPRLAGGHNEQFFGPGTRLTVL.

The chain employs TRBV30 and TRBJ1-6; possibly TRBD1 for D (6 bases). V was clipped by 2 bases and J by 7 bases, with 12 bases between them. The CDR3 spans 14 residues. Germline CDR1 GTSNPN, CDR2 SVGIG (reference sequence). The CDR3 sequence: CAWSPGQVNSPLHF. CDR3 bases: TGTGCCTGGAGTCCGGGACAAGTAAATTCACCCCTCCACTTT.

The rearrangement links TRBV27 to TRBJ2-1, with 9 positions matching TRBD2. This CDR3 has 16 amino acids. The V gene's germline CDR1 is MNHEY and CDR2 SMNVEV (reference sequence). After removal of 2 bases from V and 4 bases from J, the junction contained 6 bases not matched to a gene. The CDR3 loop reads CASSLGAAGGYNEQFF. The CDR3 DNA reads TGTGCCAGCAGTTTAGGGGCTGCGGGAGGGTACAATGAGCAGTTCTTC.

The chain recombines TRBV27 with TRBJ2-3; 8 bases agree with TRBD2. After removal of 7 bases from V and 6 bases from J, the junction contained 9 bases not matched to a gene. Germline CDR1 MNHEY, CDR2 SMNVEV (reference sequence). This CDR3 comprises 14 residues. The CDR3 spells CASTGGLAGDTQYF. The CDR3 DNA reads as TGTGCCAGCACTGGTGGACTAGCTGGTGATACGCAGTATTTT.

The chain carries TRBV5-1 and TRBJ2-2; D is unclear. CDR1 and CDR2 from the germline V gene are SGHRS and YFSETQ. The CDR3 contains 13 residues. Trimming took 7 bases from V and 6 from J, leaving 13 bases between them. In DNA, the CDR3 is TGCGCCAGCGTCGGCCAAGCACCCGGGGAGCTGTTTTTT. It specifies CASVGQAPGELFF.

The V gene is TRBV10-2, the J gene TRBJ1-2; 10 bases agree with TRBD1. This CDR3 is 15 amino acids long. The V segment lost 6 bases and the J segment 2 bases; nucleotides outside the gene matches: 6. CDR1 is WSHSY, CDR2 SAAADI, per germline. The CDR3 spells CASRAWTGGNYGYTF. The CDR3 DNA reads TGCGCCAGCAGAGCATGGACAGGGGGGAACTATGGCTACACCTTC.

V gene TRBV27 combines with J gene TRBJ2-7; 8 bases are shared with TRBD2. This CDR3 is built from 20 residues. With V trimmed by 5 bases and J by 2 bases, 23 bases remained unmatched. The germline V gene has CDR1 MNHEY and CDR2 SMNVEV (reference sequence). The CDR3: CASSTRLTVLSSGRTYEQYF. The CDR3 DNA reads as TGTGCCAGCAGTACCCGGTTAACGGTCCTGTCTAGCGGGCGAACCTACGAGCAGTACTTC.

The chain recombines TRBV30 with TRBJ2-1; TRBD1 agrees at 7 bases. V was pared by 8 bases and J by 4 bases, with 11 bases of the junction left unmatched. The CDR3 consists of 14 residues. From germline, CDR1 is GTSNPN and CDR2 SVGIG (reference sequence). The CDR3 protein is CAGNRGSSYNEQFF. CDR3 coding DNA: TGTGCCGGGAACAGGGGAAGTTCTTACAATGAGCAGTTCTTC.

As regards this clone: The sample holds other DNA sequences that translate to the same CDR3. The DNA for the CDR3 is TGTGCCAGCAGTTACCGACTAGCGGGAGATGAGCAGTTCTTC. Protein sequence: CASSYRLAGDEQFF. The chain is built from TRBV6-5 and TRBJ2-1, with 12 bases matching TRBD2. V shed 2 bases and J 8 bases; nucleotides not matched to a gene: 1. CDR1 and CDR2 (germline): MNHEY, SVGAGI. This CDR3 has 14 residues.

J is TRBJ2-5 and V is TRBV27; the D gene could be TRBD1 or TRBD2 (5 bases each). The V gene lost 7 bases and the J gene lost 5 bases, with 14 bases spanning the gap. The germline gives CDR1 MNHEY, CDR2 SMNVEV (reference sequence). This CDR3 has 13 amino acids. This CDR3 is CASKVGERETQYF. CDR3 in DNA: TGTGCCAGCAAAGTAGGGGAGCGGGAGACCCAGTACTTC.

The chain couples TRBV5-8 to TRBJ2-7; 11 positions match TRBD2. This CDR3 spans 16 amino acids. The germline V gene encodes CDR1 SGHTS and CDR2 YDEGEE. J lost 8 bases, V lost 4 bases, and 14 bases had no gene match. CDR3 sequence reads: CASSGEPLAGALQQYF. CDR3 bases: TGTGCCAGCAGCGGGGAGCCACTAGCGGGAGCGCTTCAGCAGTACTTC.

This clone was seen a single time. The chain couples TRBV11-1 to TRBJ2-1; the match to TRBD2 covers 13 bases. CDR3 length: 19 amino acids. V was pared by 6 bases and J by 9 bases, with 20 bases of the junction left unmatched. Germline assignment: CDR1 SGHAT and CDR2 FQDESV (reference sequence). CDR3 bases: TGTGCCAGCAGATCCTATGTTTCCGGGACTAGCGGGGAAGGGACTGAGCAGTTCTTC. Translated: CASRSYVSGTSGEGTEQFF. Complete variable domain (other parts from reference TRBV11-1 and TRBJ2-1): EAEVAQSPRYKITEKSQAVAFWCDPISGHATLYWYRQILGQGPELLVQFQDESVVDDSQLPKDRFSAERLKGVDSTLKIQPAELGDSAMYLCASRSYVSGTSGEGTEQFFGPGTRLTVL.

The chain employs TRBV6-5 and TRBJ2-2; 7 bases line up with TRBD2. Germline lookup yields CDR1 MNHEY and CDR2 SVGAGI. CDR3 length: 16 amino acids. The V and J ends lost 4 bases and 1 base, in that order; junction bases with no gene match: 6. CDR3 coding DNA: TGTGCCAGCAGTTTCTTGACTAGCTGGAACACCGGGGAGCTGTTTTTT. Residues: CASSFLTSWNTGELFF.

The chain couples TRBV7-6 to TRBJ2-7, with D perhaps matching TRBD1 (7 bases). Germline loops: CDR1 SGHVS, CDR2 FNYEAQ. The CDR3 has 16 amino acids. V shed 5 bases and J shed 3 bases, with 20 bases lying between them. The CDR3 DNA reads TGTGCCAGCAGCCCAGGGGGGCCGGGGACCAACTACGAGCAGTACTTC. Translated, it gives CASSPGGPGTNYEQYF.